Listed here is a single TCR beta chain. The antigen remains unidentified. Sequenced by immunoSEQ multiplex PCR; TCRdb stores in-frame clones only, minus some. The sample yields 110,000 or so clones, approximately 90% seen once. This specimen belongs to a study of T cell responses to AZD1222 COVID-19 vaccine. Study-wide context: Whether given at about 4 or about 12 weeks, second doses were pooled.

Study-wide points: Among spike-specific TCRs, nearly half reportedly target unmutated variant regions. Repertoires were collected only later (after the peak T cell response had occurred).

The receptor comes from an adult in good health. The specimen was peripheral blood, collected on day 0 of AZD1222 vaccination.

The CDR3 coding sequence is TGTGCCAGCAGCTTTCTAGCGGGAGGGCCGGGCGAGCAGTACTTC. The encoded protein is CASSFLAGGPGEQYF. This chain connects TRBV11-1 to TRBJ2-7; the match to TRBD2 covers 12 bases. The ends lost 3 bases at V and 6 bases at J; junction bases unmatched: 6. CDR1 is SGHAT, CDR2 FQDESV, per germline (reference sequence). This CDR3 is 15 amino acids long.